What follows are 7 T cell receptor beta chains derived from one specimen sequenced in a study of monozygotic twins with inflammatory bowel disease. TCRdb reworked the 5' RACE reads into one entry per CDR3 protein, no DNA. The sample table includes 310,000 or so distinct CDR3 sequences. Sequencing used blood. These receptors all come from a human donor with ulcerative colitis or Crohn's disease, or a healthy co-twin of an affected twin (not recorded which).

V gene TRBV7-8 combines with J gene TRBJ1-2; absent DNA, TCRdb's TRBD1 call cannot be checked. This CDR3 contains 13 residues. In germline, CDR1 is SGHVS, CDR2 FQNEAQ. CDR3 sequence reads: CASSQGQKNGYTF.

The chain uses TRBV27 and TRBJ1-5. The germline V gene encodes CDR1 MNHEY and CDR2 SMNVEV (reference sequence). There are 15 residues in the CDR3. CDR3 sequence reads: CASSFLGGSNQPQHF.

The CDR3 reads CSAREVVSGKRGNTIYF. The chain couples TRBV20-1 to TRBJ1-3. The CDR3 has 17 residues. Germline CDR1 is DFQATT and CDR2 is SNEGSKA (reference sequence).

The V call is TRBV6-2 or TRBV6-3, the J call TRBJ2-7; TCRdb's D call, TRBD1, is unchecked because there is no DNA. Germline CDR1 MNHEY, CDR2 SVGEGT. This CDR3 is 12 amino acids long. CDR3 sequence: CASSRTGDEQYF.

This rearrangement joins TRBV7-8 to TRBJ2-1. The germline CDR1 and CDR2 sequences are SGHVS and FQNEAQ. The CDR3 has 11 residues. The CDR3: CAISSYNEQFF.

The chain has TRBV3-1 and TRBJ2-3; TCRdb designates TRBD2, a call that cannot be tested without DNA. The length of the CDR3 is 17 residues. CDR1 and CDR2 (germline): LGHDT, YNNKEL (reference sequence). CDR3 in amino acids: CASSPRTSGQFTDTQYF.

V usage is TRBV7-9 and J usage is TRBJ1-3; no DNA is available, so the TRBD1 call from TCRdb remains unchecked. Germline CDR1 is SEHNR and CDR2 is FQNEAQ (reference sequence). There are 15 residues in the CDR3. This CDR3 is CASSYSGVAGNTIYF.